This T cell receptor beta chain was identified during a study of cytomegalovirus exposure and HLA in healthy donors. Overall study: For the approximately 400 genotyped donors, 80% to 90% fell within the Caucasian-associated ancestry cluster. Findings of the study overall: Later findings reportedly placed an Asian-associated ancestry cluster below the approximately 670-donor mean for N-insertions. Sequencing depth roughly uniform across donors was assumed in presence/absence analyses. Sequencing probably produced one cluster of sequence variants that were highly shared.

A note on this clone: Its specificity is unknown.

PCR used 60 Vbeta primers and 13 Jbeta primers. TCRdb keeps only in-frame clones here, not all; method: immunoSEQ multiplex PCR. The sample includes approximately 110,000 clones, roughly 68% of them seen just once. There are 13 residues in the CDR3. Germline V lookup: CDR1 KGHSH, CDR2 LQKENI. The V and J ends lost 4 bases and 6 bases, in that order; junction bases with no gene match: 3. Sequenced: PBMCs. This TCR derives from a woman in her fifties or sixties in good health and CMV-seropositive. The chain joins TRBV18 to TRBJ1-2; TRBD1 matches 9 bases. CDR3 protein: CASSQGQGDGYTF. DNA for the CDR3: TGTGCCAGCTCACAGGGACAGGGCGATGGCTACACCTTC.